This T cell receptor beta chain was captured in a study of cytomegalovirus exposure and HLA in healthy donors. Study background: Researchers previously reported finding roughly 120 million unique TCR beta sequences from some 180 million T cells.

Study-wide results and caveats: Clonal expansion was found to be greater in HLA-associated TCR beta chains than in equally common others in a later analysis.

Germline V CDR1 and CDR2: KGHSH, LQKENI. This CDR3 region has 15 residues. V lost 2 bases and J 3 bases, leaving 13 bases between the germline ends. The primer mix had 60 Vbeta and 13 Jbeta primers. Repertoires were generated with immunoSEQ multiplex PCR, while TCRdb's copy carries only in-frame clones and drops some. The table includes 110,000 or so clones, less than 80% detected once. This clone appeared a few times. Antigen unknown. The TCR sequence derives from a woman aged 40 to 55 in good health and CMV-seropositive. This chain links TRBV18 with TRBJ2-5, with a weak D call TRBD2 (6 bases). The sequenced sample was PBMCs. CDR3 nucleotide sequence: TGTGCCAGCTCACCAACGGGAGTGGTTGAAGAGACCCAGTACTTC. Translation: CASSPTGVVEETQYF.